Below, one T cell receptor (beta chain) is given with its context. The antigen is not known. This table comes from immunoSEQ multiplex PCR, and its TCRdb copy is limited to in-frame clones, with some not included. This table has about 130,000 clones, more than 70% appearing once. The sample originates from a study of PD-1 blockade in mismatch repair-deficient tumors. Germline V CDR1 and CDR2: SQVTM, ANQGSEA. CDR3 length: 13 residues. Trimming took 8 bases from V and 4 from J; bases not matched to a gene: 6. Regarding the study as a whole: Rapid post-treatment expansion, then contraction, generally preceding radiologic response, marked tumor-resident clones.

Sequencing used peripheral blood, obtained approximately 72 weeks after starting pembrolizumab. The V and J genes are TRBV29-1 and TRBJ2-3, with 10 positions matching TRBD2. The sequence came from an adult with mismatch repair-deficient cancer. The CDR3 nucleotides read TGCAGCTCCAGCGGGAGGGGGTCAGATACGCAGTATTTT. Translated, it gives CSSSGRGSDTQYF.